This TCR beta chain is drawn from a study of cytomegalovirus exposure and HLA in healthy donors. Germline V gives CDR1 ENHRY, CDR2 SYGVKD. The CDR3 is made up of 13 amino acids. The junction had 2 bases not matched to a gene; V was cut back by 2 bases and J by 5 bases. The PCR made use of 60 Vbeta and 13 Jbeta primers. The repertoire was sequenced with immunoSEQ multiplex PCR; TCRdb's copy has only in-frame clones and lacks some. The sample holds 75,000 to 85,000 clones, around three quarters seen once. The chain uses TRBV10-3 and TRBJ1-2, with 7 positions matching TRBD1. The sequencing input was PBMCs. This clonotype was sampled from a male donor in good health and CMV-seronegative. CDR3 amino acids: CAISETQGYGYTF. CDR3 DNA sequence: TGTGCCATCAGTGAGACACAGGGGTATGGCTACACCTTC.